Below, 32 T cell receptor beta chains from the same sample are listed, as sequenced in a study of T cells in Graves' hyperthyroidism and ophthalmopathy. Template material for amplifying TCR beta CDR3 regions consisted of RNA transcripts. HTBI primers drove first-round RT-PCR of the TCR CDR3. TCRdb called the multiplex PCR reads again in MiXCR, with one record for every CDR3 protein. Of fewer than 900,000 distinct CDR3 sequences listed, around 20% are singletons. Sequenced material: blood. These TCRs come from a woman in her forties or fifties with Graves' hyperthyroidism that later progressed to Graves' ophthalmopathy.

This clonotype occurred many times. The V and J genes are TRBV3-1 and TRBJ2-2; possible D gene TRBD2, 6 bases. V lost 8 bases and J 2 bases, leaving 15 bases between the germline ends. Germline CDR1 LGHDT, CDR2 YNNKEL (reference sequence). CDR3 length equals 15 residues. CDR3 sequence: CASGEGGVNTGELFF. CDR3 bases: TGTGCCAGCGGCGAGGGCGGGGTCAACACCGGGGAGCTGTTTTTT.

The gene calls are TRBV6-6 and TRBJ1-2; D is ambiguous. The CDR3 totals 14 residues. From germline, CDR1 is MNHNY and CDR2 SVGAGI (reference sequence). The V gene lost 0 bases and the J gene lost 1 base, with 6 bases spanning the gap. This CDR3 reads CASSYSVYNYGYTF. The DNA of the CDR3 is TGTGCCAGCAGTTACTCGGTCTATAACTATGGCTACACCTTC.

The sample holds a few counts of this clonotype. V gene TRBV19 combines with J gene TRBJ1-2; possible D gene TRBD1, 5 bases. The CDR3 sequence is 12 residues long. Germline assignment: CDR1 LNHDA and CDR2 SQIVND (reference sequence). The germline V and J ends were trimmed by 3 bases and 9 bases, with 11 bases remaining between them. CDR3 sequence (DNA): TGTGCCAGTAGTATTGAGGGGAACCGCTACACCTTC. Translated: CASSIEGNRYTF.

This clonotype was observed a few times. The gene calls are TRBV7-8 and TRBJ2-1; 13 positions match TRBD2. This CDR3 is built from 21 residues. Losses at the gene ends were 1 base for V and 4 bases for J; bases not matched to a gene: 16. Germline CDR1 is SGHVS and CDR2 is FQNEAQ. CDR3 DNA sequence: TGTGCCAGCAGCTTAGAGGGGGCCCGGACTAGCGGGGGAGTCCATTACAATGAGCAGTTCTTC. Translated, it gives CASSLEGARTSGGVHYNEQFF.

The rearrangement uses TRBV6-5 and TRBJ2-7; 7 nucleotides match TRBD2. Trimming took 0 bases from V and 5 from J; bases not matched to a gene: 10. Germline-derived CDR1 and CDR2 are MNHEY and SVGAGI. The CDR3 contains 16 residues. DNA of the CDR3: TGTGCCAGCAGTTACTCTGGCGGGGACTATCTGGACGAGCAGTACTTC. This gives the protein CASSYSGGDYLDEQYF.

There are a few counts of this clonotype. The genes are TRBV4-1 and TRBJ2-5, with D possibly being TRBD2 (6 bases). Germline V gene sequence: CDR1 MGHRA, CDR2 YSYEKL. V lost 1 base and J lost 5, with 17 bases in between. The CDR3 is 16 residues long. The CDR3: CASSQARGSLDETQYF. CDR3 coding DNA: TGCGCCAGCAGCCAAGCTCGGGGGAGTTTGGACGAGACCCAGTACTTC.

There are a few counts of this clonotype. V and J are TRBV7-9 and TRBJ2-3; 7 positions match TRBD1. Germline lookup yields CDR1 SEHNR and CDR2 FQNEAQ (reference sequence). The V segment lost 8 bases and the J segment 2 bases; nucleotides outside the gene matches: 10. The CDR3 is made up of 15 amino acids. This chain's CDR3 is CASQAGTAITDTQYF. In nucleotides, the CDR3 is TGTGCCAGCCAAGCCGGGACAGCGATCACAGATACGCAGTATTTT.

The chain is built from TRBV6-1 and TRBJ2-3; D is perhaps TRBD1 (6 bases). V dropped 2 bases and J dropped 3 bases, with 18 bases sitting between them. CDR1 and CDR2 from the germline V gene are MNHNS and SASEGT. This CDR3 comprises 17 residues. The DNA of the CDR3 is TGTGCCAGCAGTGAAATAGGAAGACAGGTTTGGACAGATACGCAGTATTTT. Its translation: CASSEIGRQVWTDTQYF.

There are many counts of this clonotype. The chain uses TRBV2 and TRBJ1-1; 7 positions match TRBD1. This CDR3 comprises 14 residues. V dropped 4 bases and J dropped 0; count of bases not matched to a gene: 2. Germline V lookup: CDR1 SNHLY, CDR2 FYNNEI. The DNA of the CDR3 is TGTGCCAGCAGTGGGGGACAGCTGAACACTGAAGCTTTCTTT. It encodes CASSGGQLNTEAFF.

This clonotype has a handful of counts. The chain employs TRBV18 and TRBJ1-5, with D possibly TRBD1 on 5 matching bases. Germline CDR1 reads KGHSH; CDR2 reads LQKENI. This CDR3 is 15 amino acids long. V was shortened by 3 bases and J by 5 bases, with 14 bases between the two germline ends. This CDR3 reads CASSPQAGTDQPQHF. The CDR3 coding sequence is TGTGCCAGCTCACCCCAGGCCGGGACCGATCAGCCCCAGCATTTT.

This clonotype came up many times. The chain has TRBV7-2 and TRBJ2-1; 13 nucleotides line up with TRBD2. J was trimmed by 3 bases and V by 5 bases; bases with no gene match: 7. The CDR3 is 17 amino acids. CDR1 is SGHTA and CDR2 is FQGNSA in the germline V gene. CDR3 coding DNA: TGTGCCAGCAGCCTAACTAGCGGGGGGGCAGGCTACAATGAGCAGTTCTTC. It yields the protein CASSLTSGGAGYNEQFF.

This clonotype was observed at least ten times. The CDR3 DNA is TGTGCCAGCAGCCCCATAGGACAGGGCCCAGATACGCAGTATTTT. It codes for CASSPIGQGPDTQYF. This chain joins TRBV3-1 and TRBJ2-3, with 8 nucleotides matching TRBD1. The germline V gene encodes CDR1 LGHDT and CDR2 YNNKEL (reference sequence). This CDR3 spans 15 amino acids. The V gene end was trimmed by 4 bases and the J gene end by 4 bases; junction bases not matched to a gene: 7.

The table lists this clonotype with a few counts. The J gene is TRBJ2-2, the V gene TRBV3-1; tentative D call: TRBD2 (5 bases). The V gene lost 1 base and the J gene lost 7 bases, with 10 bases spanning the gap. Per the germline V gene, CDR1 is LGHDT and CDR2 is YNNKEL (reference sequence). The CDR3 totals 14 residues. Written as DNA, the CDR3 is TGTGCCAGCAGCCAAGCTAGAAGCGGCGGGGAGCTGTTTTTT. Its translation is CASSQARSGGELFF.

V gene TRBV3-1 combines with J gene TRBJ2-2; 7 bases fit TRBD1. The V segment lost 8 bases and the J segment 7 bases; nucleotides outside the gene matches: 10. The germline gives CDR1 LGHDT, CDR2 YNNKEL (reference sequence). There are 14 residues in the CDR3. In DNA form, the CDR3 reads TGTGCCAGCGCGACAGGGAATAAGGTCGGGGAGCTGTTTTTT. The encoded protein is CASATGNKVGELFF.

A few counts support this clonotype. The chain combines TRBV7-2 with TRBJ1-3; D call uncertain. Germline values: CDR1 SGHTA, CDR2 FQGNSA. The CDR3 has 13 amino acids. The V gene lost 3 bases and the J gene lost 4 bases, with 7 bases spanning the gap. CDR3 DNA: TGTGCCAGCAGCTTCTCCAGGGGAAACACCATATATTTT. This sequence encodes CASSFSRGNTIYF.

The V call is TRBV20-1, the J call TRBJ1-2; D gene unclear. The CDR3 spans 12 residues. V lost 0 bases and J lost 6, with 8 bases in between. Looked up from germline, CDR1 is DFQATT and CDR2 is SNEGSKA (reference sequence). The CDR3: CSARDPLNGYTF. The CDR3 DNA reads TGCAGTGCTAGAGACCCCTTGAATGGCTACACCTTC.

This clonotype has at least ten counts. J is TRBJ2-3 and V is TRBV2, with 7 positions matching TRBD1. The V gene end was trimmed by 4 bases and the J gene end by 3 bases; junction bases not matched to a gene: 4. Germline V lookup: CDR1 SNHLY, CDR2 FYNNEI. This CDR3 is 14 amino acids long. DNA for the CDR3: TGTGCCAGCAGTGGACAGGGATGGACAGATACGCAGTATTTT. Encoded protein: CASSGQGWTDTQYF.

This chain joins TRBV7-6 and TRBJ2-2, with 11 bases that match TRBD2. The trim removed 5 bases at V and 2 bases at J, leaving 4 bases unmatched. Per the germline V gene, CDR1 is SGHVS and CDR2 is FNYEAQ. This CDR3 has 16 residues. In DNA, the CDR3 is TGTGCCAGCAGCCTGACTAGCGGGGTAAACACCGGGGAGCTGTTTTTT. Translation gives CASSLTSGVNTGELFF.

V and J are TRBV7-9 and TRBJ2-5; D gene unclear. The CDR3 runs 16 residues. V was pared by 3 bases and J by 1 base, with 15 bases between. Per germline, CDR1 SEHNR and CDR2 FQNEAQ (reference sequence). CDR3 nucleotide sequence: TGTGCCAGCAGCTTTCCCGTAGGGCAGCGCCAAGAGACCCAGTACTTC. Encoded protein: CASSFPVGQRQETQYF.

V gene TRBV20-1 combines with J gene TRBJ1-2; D remains ambiguous. This CDR3 region has 12 residues. Trimming took 0 bases from V and 4 from J, leaving 6 bases between them. The germline CDR1 and CDR2 sequences are DFQATT and SNEGSKA (reference sequence). The CDR3 sequence is CSARDLLYGYTF. The CDR3 DNA is TGCAGTGCTAGAGATCTGCTCTATGGCTACACCTTC.

The chain links TRBV16 to TRBJ2-7; 10 positions agree with TRBD2. Per germline, CDR1 KGHSY and CDR2 FQNENV. The junction had 17 bases not matched to a gene; V was cut back by 3 bases and J by 0 bases. The length of the CDR3 is 20 residues. CDR3 sequence reads: CASSQPTAVSGGTISYEQYF. The CDR3 region has the DNA TGTGCCAGCAGCCAGCCGACAGCGGTTAGCGGGGGGACTATCTCCTACGAGCAGTACTTC.

This clonotype appeared many times. This rearrangement joins TRBV11-2 to TRBJ1-5; no reliable D call. Trimming removed 1 base from V and 3 bases from J, with 10 bases in between. This CDR3 has 15 residues. Germline CDR1 and CDR2: SGHAT and FQNNGV. The CDR3 coding sequence is TGTGCCAGCAGCTTAGGTCCGGAGCCCAATCAGCCCCAGCATTTT. This encodes CASSLGPEPNQPQHF.

The count of this clonotype is one. One base away lies a much larger clone, so this may be a sequencing read error. This likely comes from a read error, as the CDR3 has no conserved phenylalanine or tryptophan at its end. The chain recombines TRBV3-1 with TRBJ2-3, with 8 positions matching TRBD2. Germline trimming cut 3 bases from V and 0 bases from J; bases unmatched to any gene: 17. This CDR3 has 20 amino acids. The germline V gene has CDR1 LGHDT and CDR2 YNNKEL (reference sequence). The CDR3 sequence: CASSHAAGAQKFGSTDTQYL. For the CDR3, the DNA is TGTGCCAGCAGCCATGCAGCGGGGGCACAAAAGTTTGGTAGCACAGATACGCAGTATCTT.

The V and J genes are TRBV19 and TRBJ1-6; 8 nucleotides line up with TRBD1. V shed 4 bases, J shed 6 bases, and the junction held 8 bases outside the gene matches. The CDR3 runs 16 residues. Germline V gene sequence: CDR1 LNHDA, CDR2 SQIVND (reference sequence). The CDR3 is CASSKTGGVRNSPLHF. CDR3 in DNA: TGTGCCAGTAGTAAAACAGGGGGGGTTCGTAATTCACCCCTCCACTTT.

V is TRBV20-1 and J is TRBJ2-7, with 7 bases identical to TRBD2. The CDR3 length is 16 residues. With V trimmed by 6 bases and J by 3 bases, 17 bases remained unmatched. Looked up from germline, CDR1 is DFQATT and CDR2 is SNEGSKA (reference sequence). In DNA form, the CDR3 reads TGCAGTGCCCCAATGTCCCCGGGGGGTAGCGGCTACGAGCAGTACTTC. Its protein is CSAPMSPGGSGYEQYF.

This clonotype was recorded many times. V gene TRBV2 combines with J gene TRBJ1-1, with a weak D call TRBD1 (5 bases). Trimming shortened V by 2 bases and J by 5 bases, and 12 bases separated the two germline ends. CDR1 and CDR2 from the germline V gene are SNHLY and FYNNEI. CDR3 size: 14 residues. The CDR3 DNA follows: TGTGCCAGCAGTGAACTCGGGGGGATGACTGAAGCTTTCTTT. Translated: CASSELGGMTEAFF.

Ten or more counts support this clonotype. The chain joins TRBV12-3 or TRBV12-4 to TRBJ2-2, with TRBD1 matching over 12 bases. CDR3 size: 15 residues. V lost 6 bases, J lost 7 bases, and 6 bases stayed unmatched. The CDR3 nucleotides read TGTGCCAGCAGACCCGGGACAGGGGGCTTCGGGGAGCTGTTTTTT. This gives the protein CASRPGTGGFGELFF.

A few counts support this clonotype. The chain carries TRBV7-2 and TRBJ2-7; 7 bases fit TRBD1. The CDR3 has 13 amino acids. V trimming: 4 bases; J trimming: 3 bases; junction bases outside the gene matches: 3. Per germline, CDR1 SGHTA and CDR2 FQGNSA. CDR3 in amino acids: CASSSDRYYEQYF. The CDR3 coding sequence is TGTGCCAGCAGCTCGGACAGGTACTACGAGCAGTACTTC.

This clonotype came up a few times. The chain employs TRBV4-2 and TRBJ2-5, with unresolved D. Germline CDR1 is LGHNA and CDR2 is YNFKEQ. Deletions cut 4 bases from V and 2 bases from J, with 14 bases between. The CDR3 runs 15 residues. The CDR3 DNA is TGTGCCAGCAGCCTATCCAAGGGCGAACAAGAGACCCAGTACTTC. As protein: CASSLSKGEQETQYF.

This rearrangement joins TRBV27 to TRBJ1-4; D not certain. Germline V gene sequence: CDR1 MNHEY, CDR2 SMNVEV (reference sequence). This CDR3 has 14 residues. V was clipped by 5 bases and J by 7 bases, with 14 bases between them. In DNA, the CDR3 is TGTGCCAGCAGTCTTCGCAGTCCCCGTGAAAAACTGTTTTTT. It codes for CASSLRSPREKLFF. The variable domain in full, completed from reference TRBV27 and TRBJ1-4, reads EAQVTQNPRYLITVTGKKLTVTCSQNMNHEYMSWYRQDPGLGLRQIYYSMNVEVTDKGDVPEGYKVSRKEKRNFPLILESPSPNQTSLYFCASSLRSPREKLFFGSGTQLSVL.

This clonotype has ten or more counts. The chain couples TRBV15 to TRBJ1-1; 7 nucleotides align to TRBD1. CDR1 and CDR2 (germline): LNHNV, YYDKDF (reference sequence). After removal of 5 bases from V and 1 base from J, the junction contained 7 bases not matched to a gene. There are 15 residues in the CDR3. CDR3 region: CATSPDRVANTEAFF. In DNA form, the CDR3 reads TGTGCCACCAGCCCAGACAGGGTGGCGAACACTGAAGCTTTCTTT.

The rearrangement joins TRBV6-2 or TRBV6-3 to TRBJ1-4, with a weak D call TRBD1 (6 bases). The germline V gene has CDR1 MNHEY and CDR2 SVGEGT. V lost 6 bases to trimming and J lost 0 bases, with 11 bases between them. This CDR3 is built from 15 residues. This CDR3 reads CASRNREATNEKLFF. For the CDR3, the DNA is TGTGCCAGCAGGAACAGGGAAGCAACTAATGAAAAACTGTTTTTT.